The sequence of this T cell receptor beta chain was determined in a study of shared clonotypes between healthy human individuals. Assay: immunoSEQ multiplex PCR; the TCRdb copy retains only in-frame clones and omits some. The sample carries 550,000 to 700,000 clones, around 78% recorded once. V was pared by 5 bases and J by 6 bases, with 6 bases of the junction left unmatched. This CDR3 spans 14 amino acids. Germline values: CDR1 MNHEY, CDR2 SVGAGI. The gene calls are TRBV6-5 and TRBJ1-5, with TRBD1 matching over 8 bases. This clonotype was sampled from a woman under 40 in good health. The sample comprised memory CD4+ T cells sorted from blood. Subset noted: CD45RA-negative fraction. The DNA for the CDR3 is TGTGCCAGCAGTGACAGGACAGGGCTTCAGCCCCAGCATTTT. Translated, it gives CASSDRTGLQPQHF.